The text below deals with one TCR beta chain. The data belong to a study of blood T cell repertoires in COVID-19. Study background: Samples taken during acute and convalescent COVID-19 were collected in the United States, Italy and Spain. PBMCs, B-cell-depleted T cells, or T cells provided the cDNA or gDNA that made up the material.

Per the authors' pipeline: Estimates of nucleated cell counts were drawn from the amplification of reference gene primers. Assay: immunoSEQ multiplex PCR; the TCRdb copy retains only in-frame clones and omits some. The D gene and trimming were derived from the DNA, and the V and J assignments and clone size from that table. Of roughly 56,000 clones in the sample, approximately 84% were seen once. The CDR3 contains 15 residues. Per the germline V gene, CDR1 is LNHDA and CDR2 is SQIVND (reference sequence). J lost 7 bases, V lost 7 bases, and 11 bases had no gene match. Sequencing used peripheral blood. The chain uses TRBV19 and TRBJ2-1, with 9 positions matching TRBD2. This receptor was identified in a human donor in a cohort sampled during active COVID-19. CDR3 sequence (DNA): TGTGCCAGTACGGTTGCGGGAGGGCCGGGGAATGAGCAGTTCTTC. Protein: CASTVAGGPGNEQFF.